Each of the 18 T cell receptor beta chains below was sequenced from the same sample in a study of blood T cell repertoires in COVID-19. Only in-frame clones appear in the TCRdb table, and some are missing; sequencing was by immunoSEQ multiplex PCR. This sample has roughly 68,000 clones; around 86% occur once, and the top ten carry approximately 7%. What was sequenced was peripheral blood. The origin of the receptors is a man aged 45 to 65 with active COVID-19.

The chain uses TRBV7-9 and TRBJ2-5, with 9 nucleotides matching TRBD1. This CDR3 spans 14 amino acids. The germline V gene encodes CDR1 SEHNR and CDR2 FQNEAQ (reference sequence). J was trimmed by 5 bases and V by 3 bases; bases with no gene match: 4. The CDR3 reads CASSLDRGRETQYF. In DNA, the CDR3 is TGTGCCAGCAGCTTGGACAGGGGTCGTGAGACCCAGTACTTC.

The chain uses TRBV7-9 and TRBJ2-5; 8 bases agree with TRBD2. Trimming cost V 3 bases and J 4 bases; bases outside gene matches: 4. CDR1 is SEHNR, CDR2 FQNEAQ, per germline (reference sequence). This CDR3 region has 14 residues. Here the CDR3 DNA reads TGTGCCAGCAGCTTCGGACTAGCTAGAGAGACCCAGTACTTC. It yields the protein CASSFGLARETQYF.

The gene calls are TRBV7-3 and TRBJ1-3; D may be TRBD1 (5 bases). The V end was cut by 5 bases, the J end by 8 bases, with 13 bases between. CDR1 is SGHTA and CDR2 is FQGTGA in the germline V gene. The CDR3 is made up of 13 amino acids. The chain's CDR3 is CASSHNLGDTIYF. CDR3 bases: TGTGCCAGCAGCCATAATCTAGGGGACACCATATATTTT.

This chain joins TRBV19 and TRBJ2-5; 10 positions agree with TRBD2. The CDR3 length is 15 residues. With V trimmed by 3 bases and J by 4 bases, 5 bases remained unmatched. From germline, CDR1 is LNHDA and CDR2 SQIVND (reference sequence). As DNA, the CDR3 is TGTGCCAGTAGTATTTTGCTAGCGGGAGCAGAGACCCAGTACTTC. This translates into CASSILLAGAETQYF.

The DNA for the CDR3 is TGTGCCAGCAGCTTAGTGTCCGTTAGACTAGCGGGAGTCGAGCAGTACTTC. It specifies CASSLVSVRLAGVEQYF. The J gene is TRBJ2-5, the V gene TRBV7-2; 12 positions agree with TRBD2. TRBJ2-7 matches the DNA end more closely, so the J call is doubtful. CDR3 length: 17 amino acids. Germline V gene lookup returns CDR1 SGHTA and CDR2 FQGNSA.

This clone was seen a few times. CDR3 DNA: TGTGCCAGCAGCTTTAGCGGGAGATTGCCAGATACGCAGTATTTT. It codes for CASSFSGRLPDTQYF. The V and J genes are TRBV7-9 and TRBJ2-3; 9 positions agree with TRBD2. This CDR3 has 15 residues. Trimming took 3 bases from V and 4 from J; bases not matched to a gene: 5. Germline V gene lookup returns CDR1 SEHNR and CDR2 FQNEAQ (reference sequence).

The chain has TRBV15 and TRBJ1-6; a possible D gene is TRBD1 (6 bases). Germline CDR1 LNHNV, CDR2 YYDKDF (reference sequence). Trimming stripped 3 bases from V and 9 bases from J, with 12 bases between. The CDR3 has 14 amino acids. The CDR3 sequence is CATSSSSGVSPLHF. The CDR3 nucleotides are TGTGCCACCAGCAGCTCTTCAGGGGTTTCACCCCTCCACTTT.

The chain couples TRBV29-1 to TRBJ1-1, with D possibly TRBD1 on 6 matching bases. Germline V gene data show CDR1 as SQVTM and CDR2 as ANQGSEA. The CDR3 length is 14 residues. V lost 7 bases to trimming and J lost 0 bases, with 15 bases between them. CDR3 protein: CSAGKGGMNTEAFF. DNA for the CDR3: TGCAGCGCGGGGAAGGGGGGGATGAACACTGAAGCTTTCTTT. Combining the CDR3 with reference TRBV29-1 and TRBJ1-1 gives the whole variable domain SAVISQKPSRDICQRGTSLTIQCQVDSQVTMMFWYRQQPGQSLTLIATANQGSEATYESGFVIDKFPISRPNLTFSTLTVSNMSPEDSSIYLCSAGKGGMNTEAFFGQGTRLTVV.

V and J are TRBV2 and TRBJ1-5, with a tentative D call TRBD1 (5 bases). Germline V gene sequence: CDR1 SNHLY, CDR2 FYNNEI. This CDR3 has 15 residues. V shed 3 bases and J shed 6 bases, with 15 bases lying between them. CDR3 DNA sequence: TGTGCCAGCAGTGAGGGTACAGGCCAAGGTCAGCCCCAGCATTTT. This gives the protein CASSEGTGQGQPQHF.

The chain combines TRBV7-2 with TRBJ2-7; 8 bases match TRBD2. This CDR3 is built from 15 residues. Trimming removed 4 bases from V and 5 bases from J; junction bases left unmatched: 10. Germline values: CDR1 SGHTA, CDR2 FQGNSA. The CDR3 region has the DNA TGTGCCAGCAGCTACCTCGGGACTAGTGGCCACGAGCAGTACTTC. As protein: CASSYLGTSGHEQYF.

The chain combines TRBV7-6 with TRBJ2-7; 10 bases line up with TRBD1. The CDR3 is 14 residues long. Per germline, CDR1 SGHVS and CDR2 FNYEAQ. Losses at the gene ends were 4 bases for V and 6 bases for J; bases not matched to a gene: 6. CDR3 region: CASSSGQGTGEQYF. The CDR3 DNA sequence: TGTGCCAGCAGCTCGGGACAGGGGACGGGCGAGCAGTACTTC. Drawing the rest from reference TRBV7-6 and TRBJ2-7, the complete variable domain is GAGVSQSPRYKVTKRGQDVALRCDPISGHVSLYWYRQALGQGPEFLTYFNYEAQQDKSGLPNDRFSAERPEGSISTLTIQRTEQRDSAMYRCASSSGQGTGEQYFGPGTRLTVT.

This clone was counted once. The genes are TRBV9 and TRBJ2-5; D is undetermined. The CDR3 runs to 14 residues. Trimming took off 0 bases at V and 0 bases at J, with 6 bases between the two ends. CDR1 is SGDLS and CDR2 is YYNGEE in the germline V gene. CDR3 nucleotides: TGTGCCAGCAGCGTAGGTGGCTACCAAGAGACCCAGTACTTC. Its protein product is CASSVGGYQETQYF.

The V and J genes are TRBV5-6 and TRBJ2-4; D possibly corresponds to TRBD1 (5 bases). Germline V gene sequence: CDR1 SGHDT, CDR2 YYEEEE. Trimming cost V 0 bases and J 4 bases, with 14 bases left between them. The CDR3 has 16 amino acids. The CDR3 region is CASSLDGMGLKNIQYF. In DNA, the CDR3 is TGTGCCAGCAGCTTGGATGGGATGGGGCTAAAAAACATTCAGTACTTC.

V usage is TRBV4-1 and J usage is TRBJ1-5; 7 bases are shared with TRBD1. The CDR3 extends over 17 amino acids. The J segment lost 5 bases and the V segment lost 0 bases, leaving 10 bases of the junction unmatched. Germline V CDR1 and CDR2: MGHRA, YSYEKL. The CDR3 region is CASSQDTADREYQPQHF. The CDR3 DNA reads as TGCGCCAGCAGCCAAGATACCGCCGACAGGGAATATCAGCCCCAGCATTTT.

The rearrangement uses TRBV2 and TRBJ1-1; D uncertain. This CDR3 is 16 amino acids long. The V gene lost 8 bases and the J gene lost 4 bases, with 23 bases spanning the gap. Germline lookup yields CDR1 SNHLY and CDR2 FYNNEI. The CDR3 is CASSYPAGLSSTEAFF. CDR3 nucleotide sequence: TGTGCCAGCTCTTACCCTGCGGGTCTGAGCAGCACTGAAGCTTTCTTT.

The CDR3 DNA sequence: TGCGCCAGCAGCCAAGAGCAGTTTATGAACACTGAAGCTTTCTTT. Its protein is CASSQEQFMNTEAFF. The chain recombines TRBV4-1 with TRBJ1-1, with D unresolved. The CDR3 runs 15 residues. The germline gives CDR1 MGHRA, CDR2 YSYEKL. V was trimmed by 0 bases and J by 0 bases, leaving 8 bases between them.

The chain links TRBV15 to TRBJ2-7; tentatively, D is TRBD2 (6 bases). CDR3 length equals 15 residues. Germline CDR1 and CDR2: LNHNV and YYDKDF (reference sequence). The V and J ends lost 2 bases and 3 bases respectively, with 14 bases between them. Here the CDR3 reads CATSRTGRGVYEQYF. The CDR3, as DNA: TGTGCCACCAGCAGAACCGGGCGCGGGGTCTACGAGCAGTACTTC.

The chain couples TRBV19 to TRBJ1-1; no clear D gene. The length of the CDR3 is 15 residues. Trimming took 5 bases from V and 7 from J, leaving 20 bases between them. Germline loops: CDR1 LNHDA, CDR2 SQIVND (reference sequence). The CDR3 loop reads CASSLNPTAEDEAFF. The CDR3 DNA follows: TGTGCCAGTAGTCTCAATCCGACTGCCGAAGATGAAGCTTTCTTT. The full variable domain, rest sourced from reference TRBV19 and TRBJ1-1, is DGGITQSPKYLFRKEGQNVTLSCEQNLNHDAMYWYRQDPGQGLRLIYYSQIVNDFQKGDIAEGYSVSREKKESFPLTVTSAQKNPTAFYLCASSLNPTAEDEAFFGQGTRLTVV.